These T cell receptor beta chains were read from a single sample in a study of brain T cells in children with intractable seizures. Assay: immunoSEQ multiplex PCR; the TCRdb copy retains only in-frame clones and omits some. The sample consists of around 41,000 clones, 75% to 95% of them appearing once. The sequencing used peripheral blood, collected at surgery. The origin of the receptors is a girl under 10 years old with tuberous sclerosis and intractable seizures. CDR3s include the opening cysteine and the closing phenylalanine or tryptophan. A D gene is named only where the DNA matches it firmly. Not every row has a clone size; where given, it reads once, few, many or a size class.

clone_size	d_call	v_call	j_call	cdr3_aa	cdr3_nt
-	-	TRBV6-5	TRBJ2-1	CASSFRDGSYNEQFF	TGTGCCAGCAGTTTCCGGGACGGCTCCTACAATGAGCAGTTCTTC
-	-	TRBV29-1	TRBJ2-7	CSVGGDRTYEQYF	TGCAGCGTCGGGGGTGACAGAACCTACGAGCAGTACTTC
-	TRBD1	TRBV6-5	TRBJ1-1	CASGTGATEAFF	TGTGCCAGCGGGACAGGGGCTACTGAAGCTTTCTTT
-	TRBD1	TRBV6-5	TRBJ1-2	CASRRTGGYGYTF	TGTGCCAGCAGGCGGACAGGGGGCTATGGCTACACCTTC
-	TRBD2	TRBV11-2	TRBJ2-5	CASSRTSGGWETQYF	TGTGCCAGCAGCCGTACTAGCGGGGGATGGGAGACCCAGTACTTC
few	-	TRBV11-2	TRBJ2-7	CASSFDSYEQYF	TGTGCCAGCAGCTTCGACAGTTACGAGCAGTACTTC
-	-	TRBV5-1	TRBJ1-2	CASSPTGFANYGYTF	TGCGCCAGCAGCCCTACAGGCTTCGCCAACTATGGCTACACCTTC
-	-	TRBV27	TRBJ2-3	CASGGAATDTQYF	TGTGCCAGCGGGGGGGCCGCAACAGATACGCAGTATTTT
few	-	TRBV6-5	TRBJ1-5	CASSSAGYSNQPQHF	TGTGCCAGCAGTTCTGCGGGATATAGCAATCAGCCCCAGCATTTT
-	-	TRBV10-1	TRBJ2-2	CASSDFSGSFPGELFF	TGCGCCAGCAGTGATTTTTCGGGTAGTTTCCCCGGGGAGCTGTTTTTT
once	-	TRBV28	TRBJ1-2	CASSRLATFYGYTF	TGTGCCAGCAGTAGATTAGCCACTTTCTATGGCTACACCTTC
-	TRBD1	TRBV11-1	TRBJ1-2	CASSAGTGGGYGYTF	TGTGCCAGCAGCGCCGGGACAGGGGGCGGCTATGGCTACACCTTC
-	-	TRBV2	TRBJ1-2	CASSQAEGLYGYTF	TGTGCCAGCAGTCAGGCAGAGGGCTTATATGGCTACACCTTC